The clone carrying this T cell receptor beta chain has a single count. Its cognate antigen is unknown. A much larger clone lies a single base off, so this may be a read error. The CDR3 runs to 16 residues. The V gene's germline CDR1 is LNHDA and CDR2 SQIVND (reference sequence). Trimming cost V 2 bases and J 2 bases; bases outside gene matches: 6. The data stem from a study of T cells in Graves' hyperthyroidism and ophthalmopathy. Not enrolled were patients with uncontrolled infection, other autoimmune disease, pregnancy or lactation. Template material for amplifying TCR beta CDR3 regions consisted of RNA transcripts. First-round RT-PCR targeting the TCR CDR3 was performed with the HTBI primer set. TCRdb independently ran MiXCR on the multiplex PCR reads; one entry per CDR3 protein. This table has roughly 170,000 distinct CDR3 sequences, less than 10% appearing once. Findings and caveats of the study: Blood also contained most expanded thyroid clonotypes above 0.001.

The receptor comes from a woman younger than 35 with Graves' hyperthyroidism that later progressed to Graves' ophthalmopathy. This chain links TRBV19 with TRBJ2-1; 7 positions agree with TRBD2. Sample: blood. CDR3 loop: CASSISGASPYNEQFF. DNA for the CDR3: TGTGCCAGTAGTATAAGCGGGGCGAGCCCCTACAATGAGCAGTTCTTC.